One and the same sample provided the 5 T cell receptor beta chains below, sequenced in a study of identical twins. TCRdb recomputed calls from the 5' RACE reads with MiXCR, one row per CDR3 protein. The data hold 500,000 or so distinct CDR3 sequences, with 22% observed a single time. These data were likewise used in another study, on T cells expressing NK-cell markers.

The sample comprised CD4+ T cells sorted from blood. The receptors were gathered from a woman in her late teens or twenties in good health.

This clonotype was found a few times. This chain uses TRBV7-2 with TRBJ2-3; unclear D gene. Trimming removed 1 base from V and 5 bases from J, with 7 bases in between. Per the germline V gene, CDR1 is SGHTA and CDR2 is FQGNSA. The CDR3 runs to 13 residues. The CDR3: CASSLEMEDTQYF. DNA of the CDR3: TGTGCCAGCAGCTTAGAGATGGAAGATACGCAGTATTTT.

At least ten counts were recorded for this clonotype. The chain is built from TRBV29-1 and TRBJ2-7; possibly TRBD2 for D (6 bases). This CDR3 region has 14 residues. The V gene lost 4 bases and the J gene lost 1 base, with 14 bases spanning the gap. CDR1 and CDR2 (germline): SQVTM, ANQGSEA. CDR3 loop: CSVGGGSGSYEQYF. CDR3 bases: TGCAGCGTTGGAGGAGGGTCAGGATCCTACGAGCAGTACTTC.

In DNA form, the CDR3 reads TGTGCCACAAAACGGGACAACACTGAAGCTTTCTTT. It specifies CATKRDNTEAFF. The chain links TRBV2 to TRBJ1-1, with a tentative D call TRBD1 (5 bases). This CDR3 region has 12 residues. Trimming pared 10 bases from V and 2 bases from J, leaving 11 bases between. From germline, CDR1 is SNHLY and CDR2 FYNNEI.

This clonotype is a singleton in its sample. CDR3 bases: TGTGCCAGCTCACCAATAGGGGAATTCGGTGGCTACACCTTC. Translated: CASSPIGEFGGYTF. This chain links TRBV18 with TRBJ1-2; possibly TRBD1 for D (5 bases). Germline values: CDR1 KGHSH, CDR2 LQKENI. V lost 2 bases, J lost 7 bases, and 14 bases lay in between. The CDR3 runs 14 residues.

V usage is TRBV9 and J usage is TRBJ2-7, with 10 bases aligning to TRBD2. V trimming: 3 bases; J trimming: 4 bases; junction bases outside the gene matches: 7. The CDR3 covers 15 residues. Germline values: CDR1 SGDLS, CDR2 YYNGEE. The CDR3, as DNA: TGTGCCAGCAGCGGCCAACTAGCGGGGTTTTACGAGCAGTACTTC. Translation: CASSGQLAGFYEQYF. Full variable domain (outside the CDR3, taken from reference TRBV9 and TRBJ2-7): DSGVTQTPKHLITATGQRVTLRCSPRSGDLSVYWYQQSLDQGLQFLIQYYNGEERAKGNILERFSAQQFPDLHSELNLSSLELGDSALYFCASSGQLAGFYEQYFGPGTRLTVT.